This is a list of T cell receptor beta chains from one sample in a study of PD-1 blockade in classical Hodgkin lymphoma. The data were produced by immunoSEQ multiplex PCR, yet TCRdb's version contains in-frame clones alone and is incomplete. Among nearly 100,000 clones listed, roughly 88% were seen once. The sample was peripheral blood mononuclear cells (PBMCs), taken at baseline. All receptors derive from a human donor with classical Hodgkin lymphoma. CDR3s include the opening cysteine and the closing phenylalanine or tryptophan. Each record gives: V gene, CDR3 length, J gene, CDR3 protein.

v_gene: TRBV11-3
len: 17
j_gene: TRBJ2-3
CDR3aa: CASSLGLAGHSTDTQYF

v_gene: TRBV6-5
len: 14
j_gene: TRBJ2-1
CDR3aa: CASSLAGLGNEQFF

v_gene: TRBV6-1
len: 15
j_gene: TRBJ1-1
CDR3aa: CASSAEGQLNTEAFF

v_gene: TRBV30
len: 11
j_gene: TRBJ2-7
CDR3aa: CAWGPGYEQYF

v_gene: TRBV7-7
len: 15
j_gene: TRBJ2-1
CDR3aa: CASSLLAGAYNEQFF

v_gene: TRBV30
len: 14
j_gene: TRBJ2-2
CDR3aa: CAWSVWQGVRELFF

v_gene: TRBV6-4
len: 14
j_gene: TRBJ1-5
CDR3aa: CASSDIGSNQPQHF

v_gene: TRBV11-2
len: 15
j_gene: TRBJ2-3
CDR3aa: CASSRAAGLADTQYF

v_gene: TRBV19
len: 14
j_gene: TRBJ1-4
CDR3aa: CASTPTGATEKLFF

v_gene: TRBV28
len: 13
j_gene: TRBJ1-3
CDR3aa: CASKVWAGNTIYF

v_gene: TRBV5-5
len: 16
j_gene: TRBJ2-1
CDR3aa: CASSTTGLAGGNEQFF

v_gene: TRBV19
len: 13
j_gene: TRBJ2-7
CDR3aa: CASSIGTGGEQYF

v_gene: TRBV30
len: 13
j_gene: TRBJ1-4
CDR3aa: CAWSVNLREKLFF

v_gene: TRBV7-8
len: 13
j_gene: TRBJ2-1
CDR3aa: CASSSGSGNEQFF

v_gene: TRBV23-1
len: 17
j_gene: TRBJ2-1
CDR3aa: CASSQSPAGRAYNEQFF

v_gene: TRBV11-2
len: 15
j_gene: TRBJ2-3
CDR3aa: CASSLDPTSWDTQYF

v_gene: TRBV5-1
len: 16
j_gene: TRBJ2-1
CDR3aa: CASSFFSGREYNEQFF

v_gene: TRBV5-6
len: 12
j_gene: TRBJ2-1
CDR3aa: CASSLGGNEQFF

v_gene: TRBV5-1
len: 15
j_gene: TRBJ2-1
CDR3aa: CASSSLAGGPQEQFF

v_gene: TRBV5-1
len: 15
j_gene: TRBJ2-2
CDR3aa: CASSWDRGGPGELFF

v_gene: TRBV19
len: 16
j_gene: TRBJ2-7
CDR3aa: CASSTLIGTGDYEQYF

v_gene: TRBV27
len: 12
j_gene: TRBJ2-2
CDR3aa: CASRPTYGELFF

v_gene: TRBV10-3
len: 16
j_gene: TRBJ2-2
CDR3aa: CAISEVARGRTGELFF

v_gene: TRBV11-1
len: 19
j_gene: TRBJ1-2
CDR3aa: CASSLRVTGTGDSDYGYTF

v_gene: TRBV27
len: 20
j_gene: TRBJ2-1
CDR3aa: CASSLSGLAGVRSSYNEQFF

v_gene: TRBV5-4
len: 14
j_gene: TRBJ2-2
CDR3aa: CASSLAGGFGELFF

v_gene: TRBV28
len: 16
j_gene: TRBJ1-4
CDR3aa: CASSSDWRGNDEKLFF

v_gene: TRBV19
len: 14
j_gene: TRBJ2-2
CDR3aa: CASSILGAPGELFF

v_gene: TRBV9
len: 14
j_gene: TRBJ2-7
CDR3aa: CASSVAAGGYEQYF

v_gene: TRBV11-2
len: 13
j_gene: TRBJ1-1
CDR3aa: CASSKLGRGTSFF

v_gene: TRBV10-3
len: 13
j_gene: TRBJ2-1
CDR3aa: CAISEGTRDEQFF

v_gene: TRBV5-4
len: 13
j_gene: TRBJ2-1
CDR3aa: CASSTPAGNEQFF

v_gene: TRBV19
len: 13
j_gene: TRBJ2-7
CDR3aa: CASSIVRDYEQYF